This TCR beta chain came from a study of radiotherapy plus CTLA-4 blockade in lung cancer. Study-wide context: In under 20% of patients, objective responses were seen; 25% to 40% had disease control.

Clones were sequenced by immunoSEQ multiplex PCR, and TCRdb holds only the in-frame ones, with some missing. In the table there are nearly 95,000 clones, roughly 80% of which are singletons. As concerns this clone: The antigen is undetermined.

The study, taken as a whole, reports: Tumor-origin TCR clones grew in blood after radiotherapy plus ipilimumab.

The clonotype originates from a human donor with non-small cell lung cancer that progressed on radiotherapy plus ipilimumab. The sequencing used peripheral blood, collected from a patient treated with radiotherapy plus ipilimumab.

CDR3 amino acids: CASSLPSPGQGSRSGYTF. CDR3 nucleotide sequence: TGTGCCAGCAGCTTACCCTCGCCGGGACAGGGTTCGCGATCTGGCTACACCTTC. The chain combines TRBV11-2 with TRBJ1-2, with 9 bases lining up with TRBD1. This CDR3 region has 18 residues. The trim removed 2 bases at V and 7 bases at J, leaving 17 bases unmatched. Germline V gene sequence: CDR1 SGHAT, CDR2 FQNNGV.